This TCR beta chain was found in a study of cytomegalovirus exposure and HLA in healthy donors. Findings of the study overall: Cytomegalovirus status was reportedly diagnosed by the classifier with high specificity and sensitivity. 164 TCR beta chains were listed as cytomegalovirus-associated. Previous analysis showed most TCR beta V segments were productive about 90% or about 30% of the time.

In its sample, this clone was seen once. The antigen remains undetermined. A multiplex PCR was run with 60 Vbeta primers and 13 Jbeta primers. As handled by the study authors: Around 80 million unique TCR beta chains, about 10 million of them shared, were counted by a later analysis. Generated by immunoSEQ multiplex PCR, the TCRdb table keeps only in-frame clones and is missing some. From that table come the V and J calls and clone size; the DNA was used to work out D and trimming. The sample yields roughly 220,000 clones, approximately 78% seen once. CDR1 and CDR2 from the germline V gene are ENHRY and SYGVKD. The CDR3 has 14 residues. Trimming took 6 bases from V and 1 from J, leaving 12 bases between them.

The TCR originated in a woman in her thirties or forties in good health and CMV-seronegative. Material for sequencing was PBMCs. This chain connects TRBV10-3 to TRBJ1-1, with D perhaps matching TRBD1 (6 bases). The CDR3 DNA reads as TGTGCCATCAGGGGGGTACAGGGGAACACTGAAGCTTTCTTT. It yields the protein CAIRGVQGNTEAFF.